These T cell receptor beta chains were read from a single sample in a study of T cells in Graves' hyperthyroidism and ophthalmopathy. TCRdb fed the multiplex PCR reads into MiXCR, producing one record per CDR3 protein. This table has fewer than 550,000 distinct CDR3 sequences, 15% to 17% appearing once. Input material: blood. Source of these receptors: a woman younger than 30 with Graves' hyperthyroidism. Both conserved end residues are trimmed from each CDR3. The order of the fields is CDR3 protein, V gene.

ASRSQWTSGWNEQF | TRBV12-3/TRBV12-4
AINAGTGGLETQY | TRBV10-3
SAPPTGRNEKLF | TRBV20-1
ASSSRGRGSYNEQF | TRBV7-3
SARAGTGADTEAF | TRBV20-1
ASSYAAGNTGELF | TRBV6-5
ASTETGGTFEQY | TRBV6-1
ASSLLTGGPTDTQY | TRBV3-1
ASSLGDSGNTIY | TRBV12-3/TRBV12-4
SVGYSWNTEAF | TRBV29-1
ASSPRPGKSSYEQY | TRBV11-2
ASSPRFTWGNTIY | TRBV12-3/TRBV12-4
ASSRPGGIETQY | TRBV6-1
ASSYYSSGLAGNEQF | TRBV6-5
ASSFTLGETQY | TRBV12-3/TRBV12-4
ASSLDLGGRNT | TRBV11-2
ASSQGTNEKLF | TRBV3-1
AWSADRGSYEQY | TRBV30
ASRLAGRTDTQY | TRBV5-1
ASLRSTGELF | TRBV4-2
ASNEQY | TRBV2
ASSKASGAYEQY | TRBV3-1
ASSFEGYEQY | TRBV12-3/TRBV12-4
ASRQRGYYEQY | TRBV2
ASSFLLSQPQH | TRBV12-3/TRBV12-4
ASSLWSGFSPLH | TRBV11-2
ASSFLRQGTDTQY | TRBV28
ASKLAGGVGEQY | TRBV2
ASSRLRLARVADTQY | TRBV7-9
SVESSGTLGYT | TRBV29-1
AWQSSYEQY | TRBV30
ASREGLGRQESSEQY | TRBV27
ASSVGEGTNEQY | TRBV9
AGTSGYNEQF | TRBV20-1
ASSPDSSSGNTIY | TRBV18
ASSFTGTRNEKLF | TRBV28
ASSSVRYRAAGANVLT | TRBV7-9
SALAVQGDTQY | TRBV20-1
ASSVGWGPEETQY | TRBV9
ASSQEGGSGTQY | TRBV3-1
SARTWAGNYEQY | TRBV20-1
ASSSGQVPGNTIY | TRBV5-4
ASSYWAGDRAQY | TRBV6-5
AIPRGGLGTDTQY | TRBV10-2
ASSPIGRIGKGNTIY | TRBV11-2
ASSLQGLLFWTQY | TRBV12-3/TRBV12-4
ASRGGGMAKNIQY | TRBV28
ASSQHGDSNQPQH | TRBV3-1
AWTMGTRTDTQY | TRBV30
ASSFGQGGNQPQH | TRBV12-3/TRBV12-4
ASSTPRTSGGGDYNEQF | TRBV19
ASSLEGRLSPY | TRBV27
ASSLRQGFSPLH | TRBV11-2
ASSLGLAGGGTYNEQF | TRBV7-9
ASSPGQLSTDTQY | TRBV28